The present T cell receptor (beta chain) was sequenced within a study of CXCR3-negative and CXCR3-positive naive CD8 T cells. Study-wide context: Overall TRB read output was roughly 130 million, and each library contained about 1.5 +/- 0.3 million reads. Overall study results and limits: CXCR3 expression dropped partially after cryopreservation, and most assays relied on fresh PBMCs. Naive CXCR3-positive and CXCR3-negative cells shared similar TRBV-TRBJ usage, unlike memory cells.

Via 5' RACE with UMI labels, TRB cDNA libraries were prepared. TCRdb re-called the 5' RACE reads and shows each CDR3 protein once, DNA omitted. The record lists over 35,000 distinct CDR3 sequences, of which the ten most abundant hold roughly 15%. Comments on this clonotype: Its antigen is undetermined.

There are 13 residues in the CDR3. This receptor was taken from a human donor in good health. Some clones in this sample may be carry-over from other donors' samples. The specimen sequenced was memory CD8+ T cells from blood. This chain joins TRBV12-3 or TRBV12-4 and TRBJ1-1; TCRdb designates TRBD1, a call that cannot be tested without DNA. The CDR3 here is CASSFGTPGWTFF.